These 18 T cell receptor beta chains were all obtained from the same sample, sequenced in a study of blood T cell repertoires in COVID-19. Libraries were prepared by immunoSEQ multiplex PCR; TCRdb keeps only in-frame clonotypes and omits some of them. The data show about 190,000 clones, with just under 90% seen just once and about 0.96% held by the top ten. Sequencing used peripheral blood. The receptors shown here come from a woman aged 18-29 years who had recovered from COVID-19.

The rearrangement links TRBV21-1 to TRBJ2-2; the table's D call TRBD1 went unverified against the DNA. TRBV21-1 is given as a pseudogene. This CDR3 region has 16 residues. CDR3 in amino acids: CASTPPRNRAPGELFF. CDR3 sequence (DNA): TGTGCCAGCACCCCCCCCCGCAACAGGGCCCCCGGGGAGCTGTTTTTT.

This clone has only one observation. The gene calls are TRBV5-1 and TRBJ2-1, with D maybe TRBD2 (6 bases). Germline-derived CDR1 and CDR2 are SGHRS and YFSETQ. The CDR3 loop spans 15 amino acids. Deletions cut 0 bases from V and 6 bases from J, with 13 bases between. CDR3 in amino acids: CASSLGDLMSNEQFF. The CDR3, as DNA: TGCGCCAGCAGCTTGGGGGACTTAATGTCCAATGAGCAGTTCTTC.

This chain uses TRBV19 with TRBJ1-4; D not resolved. The germline V and J ends were trimmed by 5 bases and 8 bases, with 18 bases remaining between them. The CDR3 is 15 amino acids. From germline, CDR1 is LNHDA and CDR2 SQIVND (reference sequence). CDR3 in DNA: TGTGCCAGTAGTGCGGAGACCAACATGAGGGAAAAACTGTTTTTT. Its translation: CASSAETNMREKLFF.

V gene TRBV5-1 combines with J gene TRBJ2-5; no definite D call. The germline V and J ends were trimmed by 0 bases and 5 bases, with 8 bases remaining between them. This CDR3 spans 13 amino acids. The germline V gene has CDR1 SGHRS and CDR2 YFSETQ. The CDR3 spells CASSLVPRETQYF. The CDR3, as DNA: TGCGCCAGCAGCTTGGTGCCTAGGGAGACCCAGTACTTC.

This chain connects TRBV2 to TRBJ2-3; D not resolved. Trimming removed 2 bases from V and 5 bases from J, with 11 bases in between. The CDR3 totals 14 residues. Germline lookup yields CDR1 SNHLY and CDR2 FYNNEI. In DNA, the CDR3 is TGTGCCAGCAGTGAAAACGGGTTTAGAGATACGCAGTATTTT. The encoded protein is CASSENGFRDTQYF.

In its sample, this clone was seen once. This chain connects TRBV20-1 to TRBJ2-5, with a weak D call TRBD2 (6 bases). Germline CDR1 reads DFQATT; CDR2 reads SNEGSKA (reference sequence). Trimming removed 3 bases from V and 3 bases from J, with 11 bases in between. This CDR3 spans 13 amino acids. The CDR3 DNA follows: TGCAGTGCTAGTCTGGCTAGCGAAGAGACCCAGTACTTC. It translates to CSASLASEETQYF.

The chain carries TRBV19 and TRBJ2-7, with D possibly being TRBD1 (5 bases). Between the trimmed V and J ends, which lost 6 bases and 0 bases, there was a span of 9 bases. Looked up from germline, CDR1 is LNHDA and CDR2 is SQIVND (reference sequence). The CDR3 consists of 13 residues. CDR3 sequence reads: CASRDSSSYEQYF. CDR3 DNA: TGTGCCAGTAGAGACAGTTCCTCCTACGAGCAGTACTTC.

The rearrangement links TRBV11-2 to TRBJ1-2; TRBD1 matches at 10 bases. With V trimmed by 4 bases and J by 6 bases, 11 bases remained unmatched. In germline, CDR1 is SGHAT, CDR2 FQNNGV. This CDR3 region has 16 residues. CDR3 region: CASSYHPGQGNDGYTF. The DNA of the CDR3 is TGTGCCAGCAGCTACCACCCGGGACAGGGGAACGATGGCTACACCTTC.

The gene calls are TRBV27 and TRBJ1-4; 7 bases line up with TRBD1. V shed 6 bases, J shed 0 bases, and the junction held 7 bases outside the gene matches. Per the germline V gene, CDR1 is MNHEY and CDR2 is SMNVEV (reference sequence). CDR3 size: 16 residues. CDR3 nucleotides: TGTGCCAGCAGACGCGACAGGGCAGCAACTAATGAAAAACTGTTTTTT. This gives the protein CASRRDRAATNEKLFF.

The chain links TRBV5-4 to TRBJ1-3; 7 bases align to TRBD1. The V and J ends lost 4 bases and 1 base, in that order; junction bases with no gene match: 5. The CDR3 contains 15 residues. From germline, CDR1 is SGHNT and CDR2 YYREEE (reference sequence). CDR3 nucleotides: TGTGCCAGCAGCCGAGGACAGGCGTCTGGAAACACCATATATTTT. It specifies CASSRGQASGNTIYF.

The V and J genes are TRBV4-3 and TRBJ2-1; maybe TRBD2 (6 bases). Germline V gene data show CDR1 as LGHNA and CDR2 as YSLEER. Trimming cost V 3 bases and J 8 bases, with 20 bases left between them. This CDR3 comprises 16 residues. The CDR3 protein is CASSHETSIVVDEQFF. The CDR3 nucleotides are TGCGCCAGCAGCCACGAGACTAGTATCGTCGTAGATGAGCAGTTCTTC.

The chain uses TRBV12-3 or TRBV12-4 and TRBJ2-7; the match to TRBD1 covers 7 bases. Trimming removed 6 bases from V and 3 bases from J; junction bases left unmatched: 5. The length of the CDR3 is 13 residues. The CDR3 sequence: CASRTQGDYEQYF. The DNA for the CDR3 is TGTGCCAGCAGAACCCAGGGGGACTACGAGCAGTACTTC.

This chain connects TRBV18 to TRBJ2-3; 8 positions agree with TRBD1. Germline V gene lookup returns CDR1 KGHSH and CDR2 LQKENI. With V trimmed by 4 bases and J by 3 bases, 3 bases remained unmatched. CDR3 length equals 14 residues. Here the CDR3 DNA reads TGTGCCAGCTCACTCAACAGGGGGACAGATACGCAGTATTTT. Its translation: CASSLNRGTDTQYF.

The V gene is TRBV5-1, the J gene TRBJ2-3; D is possibly TRBD1 (5 bases). Trimming removed 4 bases from V and 1 base from J, with 13 bases in between. The CDR3 is made up of 15 amino acids. Germline V gene lookup returns CDR1 SGHRS and CDR2 YFSETQ. The CDR3 region is CASSLLGRGTDTQYF. The CDR3 region has the DNA TGCGCCAGCAGCCTTCTCGGCAGGGGCACAGATACGCAGTATTTT.

The chain has TRBV5-5 and TRBJ1-1, with TRBD1 matching 8 bases. The CDR3 totals 15 residues. V gave up 1 base and J gave up 0 bases; unmatched junction bases: 2. Germline CDR1 and CDR2: SGHKS and YYEKEE (reference sequence). DNA of the CDR3: TGTGCCAGCAGCTTGTTGGGACAGGTGAACACTGAAGCTTTCTTT. Translation: CASSLLGQVNTEAFF.

The V and J genes are TRBV5-4 and TRBJ2-1; 10 bases map to TRBD2. With 4 bases clipped from V and 4 bases from J, the junction kept 5 bases outside the gene matches. Germline V gene lookup returns CDR1 SGHNT and CDR2 YYREEE (reference sequence). This CDR3 has 15 amino acids. Written as DNA, the CDR3 is TGTGCCAGCAGCGCGACTAGCGGGTATTACAATGAGCAGTTCTTC. Translating it yields CASSATSGYYNEQFF.

This chain links TRBV27 with TRBJ2-5, with 10 bases that match TRBD1. V shed 4 bases and J 4 bases; nucleotides not matched to a gene: 12. The CDR3 has 17 amino acids. CDR1 and CDR2 (germline): MNHEY, SMNVEV (reference sequence). CDR3 amino acids: CASSSVSGTGVRETQYF. CDR3 sequence (DNA): TGTGCCAGCAGTTCGGTCTCCGGGACAGGGGTTAGAGAGACCCAGTACTTC.

This clone was seen a few times. The chain uses TRBV7-2 and TRBJ1-2; 7 bases match TRBD1. CDR1 and CDR2 from the germline V gene are SGHTA and FQGNSA. V lost 5 bases, J lost 7 bases, and 10 bases stayed unmatched. The CDR3 is made up of 14 amino acids. The CDR3 coding sequence is TGTGCCAGCAGCCAAGACAGGGCCGGGGGTGGCTACACCTTC. Translated: CASSQDRAGGGYTF.